The 8 T cell receptor beta chains presented below share a single source sample, sequenced in a study of response to subunit inactivated influenza vaccine. In TCRdb, the RT-PCR reads were re-called with MiXCR into one record per CDR3 protein. The sample contains approximately 520,000 distinct CDR3 sequences, 25% of which appear only once. Source: CD4+ T cells sorted from PBMCs, taken about 5 days after vaccination. Every receptor here comes from a man in his forties or fifties who received an inactivated influenza vaccine.

This clonotype has only a few counts. The V and J genes are TRBV5-1 and TRBJ2-3, with 12 bases that match TRBD1. Trimming cost V 0 bases and J 9 bases; bases outside gene matches: 2. The CDR3 spans 14 residues. Germline CDR1 and CDR2: SGHRS and YFSETQ. DNA of the CDR3: TGCGCCAGCAGCTTGGAGGGGACAGGGGGCACGCAGTATTTT. Protein product: CASSLEGTGGTQYF.

The J gene is TRBJ2-3, the V gene TRBV29-1, with TRBD1 matching over 8 bases. The V gene end was trimmed by 4 bases and the J gene end by 0 bases; junction bases not matched to a gene: 6. This CDR3 is built from 15 residues. The germline V gene encodes CDR1 SQVTM and CDR2 ANQGSEA. The CDR3 DNA follows: TGCAGCGTTGCAGGGACAGGTAAAAGCACAGATACGCAGTATTTT. This sequence encodes CSVAGTGKSTDTQYF.

This chain joins TRBV7-2 and TRBJ1-5, with unresolved D. The CDR3 loop spans 15 amino acids. V lost 2 bases to trimming and J lost 2 bases, with 10 bases between them. Germline CDR1 is SGHTA and CDR2 is FQGNSA. This CDR3 is CASSLTGWGNQPQHF. Written as DNA, the CDR3 is TGTGCCAGCAGCTTAACGGGATGGGGCAATCAGCCCCAGCATTTT.

This clonotype showed up just a few times. The J gene is TRBJ1-1, the V gene TRBV9; no clear D. CDR1 and CDR2 from the germline V gene are SGDLS and YYNGEE. The CDR3 runs to 13 residues. V lost 0 bases to trimming and J lost 4 bases, with 7 bases between them. The CDR3 loop is CASSVGDATEAFF. The CDR3 DNA follows: TGTGCCAGCAGCGTAGGGGATGCCACTGAAGCTTTCTTT.

The genes are TRBV7-2 and TRBJ2-1; 7 bases fit TRBD2. The CDR3 consists of 14 residues. Trimming at V came to 5 bases and at J to 8 bases, leaving 9 bases not matched to a gene. Germline lookup yields CDR1 SGHTA and CDR2 FQGNSA. The CDR3 region is CASSLLEAGHEQFF. The CDR3 DNA is TGTGCCAGCAGCCTGTTAGAAGCGGGACATGAGCAGTTCTTC.

This clonotype was detected only a few times. The chain combines TRBV25-1 with TRBJ2-7; possibly TRBD2 for D (7 bases). Germline V gene sequence: CDR1 MGHDK, CDR2 SYGVNS. The V end was cut by 8 bases, the J end by 4 bases, with 15 bases between. CDR3 length: 13 residues. The CDR3 DNA sequence: TGTGCCAGCCAGGGGACTACCATTTACGAGCAGTACTTC. Translating it yields CASQGTTIYEQYF.

The V call is TRBV29-1, the J call TRBJ2-7; D is uncertain. This CDR3 comprises 11 residues. The ends were cut back, 4 bases at V and 4 bases at J, with 8 bases in the middle. Germline V gene lookup returns CDR1 SQVTM and CDR2 ANQGSEA. This CDR3 reads CSVASAYEQYF. The CDR3 DNA reads as TGCAGCGTTGCGTCAGCGTACGAGCAGTACTTC.

This clonotype turned up a few times. The V and J genes are TRBV12-3 or TRBV12-4 and TRBJ2-5; D gene ambiguous. V shed 3 bases and J shed 5 bases, with 25 bases lying between them. CDR3 size: 18 residues. The CDR3 coding sequence is TGTGCCAGCAGTTTTGGATACGGGCTGACCGTGGCTGTGGAGACCCAGTACTTC. Protein product: CASSFGYGLTVAVETQYF.